The 21 T cell receptor beta chains presented below share a single source sample, sequenced in a study of blood T cell repertoires in COVID-19. Profiling relied on immunoSEQ multiplex PCR, and the TCRdb table lists in-frame clones only, not all of them. The sample lists 90,000 to 150,000 clones, roughly three quarters occurring once. Sequenced input: peripheral blood. These receptors were collected from an elderly woman with acute or convalescent COVID-19.

The chain employs TRBV5-8 and TRBJ2-5; 10 bases agree with TRBD1. There are 17 residues in the CDR3. Trimming removed 1 base from V and 5 bases from J; junction bases left unmatched: 11. The germline CDR1 and CDR2 sequences are SGHTS and YDEGEE. This CDR3 is CASSLRLPGQGKETQYF. The CDR3 region has the DNA TGTGCCAGCAGCTTGAGGCTCCCGGGACAGGGGAAGGAGACCCAGTACTTC.

The chain couples TRBV2 to TRBJ2-5; TRBD2 might be the D (5 bases). This CDR3 contains 15 residues. V was shortened by 4 bases and J by 4 bases, with 16 bases between the two germline ends. Germline assignment: CDR1 SNHLY and CDR2 FYNNEI. CDR3 bases: TGTGCCAGCAGTGGGCGGGTGAGGGTAGGAGAGACCCAGTACTTC. Translating gives CASSGRVRVGETQYF. The full variable domain, with the rest looked up from reference TRBV2 and TRBJ2-5, is EPEVTQTPSHQVTQMGQEVILRCVPISNHLYFYWYRQILGQKVEFLVSFYNNEISEKSEIFDDQFSVERPDGSNFTLKIRSTKLEDSAMYFCASSGRVRVGETQYFGPGTRLLVL.

The genes are TRBV5-8 and TRBJ1-2; TRBD1 aligns across 12 bases. V lost 2 bases and J lost 7; bases outside the gene matches: 6. The germline V gene encodes CDR1 SGHTS and CDR2 YDEGEE. This CDR3 has 15 residues. The DNA for the CDR3 is TGTGCCAGCAGCTTCGACGGGACAGGGGGCTTTGGCTACACCTTC. Amino acid sequence: CASSFDGTGGFGYTF.

The chain uses TRBV18 and TRBJ2-5; D is ambiguous. This CDR3 is built from 15 residues. Germline V CDR1 and CDR2: KGHSH, LQKENI. The germline V and J ends were trimmed by 3 bases and 1 base, with 12 bases remaining between them. CDR3 residues: CASSPSRLLQETQYF. CDR3 coding DNA: TGTGCCAGCTCACCGTCGAGGTTACTCCAAGAGACCCAGTACTTC.

J is TRBJ2-5 and V is TRBV5-1, with a tentative D call TRBD2 (5 bases). Germline V gene lookup returns CDR1 SGHRS and CDR2 YFSETQ. The V end was cut by 4 bases, the J end by 2 bases, with 18 bases between. The CDR3 contains 16 residues. The CDR3 loop is CASSNRGAGIQETQYF. CDR3 bases: TGCGCCAGCAGCAACCGAGGTGCGGGCATACAAGAGACCCAGTACTTC. Together with reference TRBV5-1 and TRBJ2-5, the CDR3 gives the full variable domain: KAGVTQTPRYLIKTRGQQVTLSCSPISGHRSVSWYQQTPGQGLQFLFEYFSETQRNKGNFPGRFSGRQFSNSRSEMNVSTLELGDSALYLCASSNRGAGIQETQYFGPGTRLLVL.

The chain joins TRBV7-2 to TRBJ2-7; 8 nucleotides match TRBD2. The V gene end was trimmed by 1 base and the J gene end by 5 bases; junction bases not matched to a gene: 4. The CDR3 is made up of 14 amino acids. Looked up from germline, CDR1 is SGHTA and CDR2 is FQGNSA. The CDR3 DNA reads as TGTGCCAGCAGCTTAGTTACGGGGGGGAACGAGCAGTACTTC. Translation gives CASSLVTGGNEQYF.

In regard to this clone: The junction does not match germline at one end; this may be a read error. This rearrangement joins TRBV11-3 to TRBJ1-2; maybe TRBD1 (6 bases). CDR1 is SGHNT and CDR2 is YENEEA in the germline V gene. The CDR3 has 13 amino acids. Here the CDR3 DNA reads TGTGCCAGCAGCCTTGGGGACACCAGCTCCCGTTACTTC. Protein: CASSLGDTSSRYF.

The rearrangement joins TRBV3-1 (or the pseudogene TRBV3-2) to TRBJ1-3; tentative D call: TRBD1 (6 bases). Germline values: CDR1 LGHDT, CDR2 YNNKEL (reference sequence). V dropped 6 bases and J dropped 2 bases, with 11 bases sitting between them. The CDR3 covers 14 residues. The CDR3 DNA reads as TGTGCCAGCAGACTAAGGGGGACTGGAAACACCATATATTTT. It yields the protein CASRLRGTGNTIYF.

The chain joins TRBV7-2 to TRBJ2-3, with D uncertain. Germline V gene lookup returns CDR1 SGHTA and CDR2 FQGNSA. V lost 1 base and J 1 base, leaving 6 bases between the germline ends. CDR3 length: 14 residues. CDR3 nucleotides: TGTGCCAGCAGCTTAGAGATAGGCACAGATACGCAGTATTTT. Amino acid sequence: CASSLEIGTDTQYF.

This chain connects TRBV10-2 to TRBJ1-6; 10 bases fit TRBD1. The length of the CDR3 is 15 residues. J lost 8 bases, V lost 6 bases, and 7 bases had no gene match. Germline V CDR1 and CDR2: WSHSY, SAAADI. CDR3: CASRVGQGKDSPLHF. The DNA of the CDR3 is TGCGCCAGCAGGGTGGGACAGGGGAAGGATTCACCCCTCCACTTT.

The V and J genes are TRBV11-3 and TRBJ2-5, with D possibly TRBD1 on 8 matching bases. The length of the CDR3 is 15 residues. Trimming removed 5 bases from V and 5 bases from J, with 18 bases in between. Germline loops: CDR1 SGHNT, CDR2 YENEEA. CDR3 amino acids: CASSINSGTGETQYF. Here the CDR3 DNA reads TGTGCCAGCAGCATTAACAGCGGGACAGGCGAGACCCAGTACTTC.

The rearrangement links TRBV14 to TRBJ1-4; D not certain. The ends were cut back, 0 bases at V and 10 bases at J, with 12 bases in the middle. CDR3 length equals 14 residues. The germline gives CDR1 SGHDN, CDR2 FVKESK. The CDR3 protein is CASSQDLAAPKLFF. The CDR3 DNA follows: TGTGCCAGCAGCCAAGATCTAGCAGCCCCAAAACTGTTTTTT.

The chain uses TRBV30 and TRBJ1-6; 7 bases line up with TRBD1. J gave up 9 bases and V 0 bases, and 17 bases lay outside the gene matches. The CDR3 consists of 18 residues. CDR1 is GTSNPN, CDR2 SVGIG, per germline (reference sequence). CDR3 protein: CAWSVLGQQRFGGSPLHF. The CDR3 coding sequence is TGTGCCTGGAGTGTACTGGGACAGCAACGTTTTGGAGGTTCACCCCTCCACTTT.

The V gene is TRBV19, the J gene TRBJ1-2; 9 bases map to TRBD1. V was clipped by 4 bases and J by 6 bases; unmatched bases: 15. The CDR3 has 17 residues. Germline loops: CDR1 LNHDA, CDR2 SQIVND (reference sequence). The DNA of the CDR3 is TGTGCCAGTAGTAATCGGGGACAGGGTGTTAAAAGGGATGGCTACACCTTC. Amino acid sequence: CASSNRGQGVKRDGYTF.

The rearrangement uses TRBV5-1 and TRBJ2-3; 15 positions match TRBD2. CDR1 and CDR2 (germline): SGHRS, YFSETQ. The CDR3 runs 17 residues. With 4 bases clipped from V and 1 base from J, the junction kept 4 bases outside the gene matches. CDR3 in DNA: TGCGCCAGCAGCACTTGGACTAGCGGGAGGGGCACAGATACGCAGTATTTT. This sequence encodes CASSTWTSGRGTDTQYF.

This clone was detected only a few times. The rearrangement links TRBV11-1 to TRBJ1-2; 8 nucleotides agree with TRBD1. CDR3 length: 16 residues. The trim removed 3 bases at V and 3 bases at J, leaving 9 bases unmatched. Germline V lookup: CDR1 SGHAT, CDR2 FQDESV (reference sequence). CDR3 DNA sequence: TGTGCCAGCAGCTTGTCAGGGGGCCGCTCCCACTATGGCTACACCTTC. Amino acid sequence: CASSLSGGRSHYGYTF.

The rearrangement links TRBV7-2 to TRBJ2-7; 9 nucleotides line up with TRBD1. CDR1 and CDR2 from the germline V gene are SGHTA and FQGNSA. The junction had 12 bases not matched to a gene; V was cut back by 5 bases and J by 4 bases. This CDR3 is 16 amino acids long. CDR3 residues: CASSLLLGQGRYEQYF. CDR3 nucleotides: TGTGCCAGCAGCCTGCTTTTGGGACAGGGAAGGTACGAGCAGTACTTC.

The rearrangement uses TRBV12-3 or TRBV12-4 and TRBJ1-6, with D tentatively TRBD1 (5 bases). Trimming removed 2 bases from V and 9 bases from J, with 5 bases in between. This CDR3 comprises 12 residues. CDR3 bases: TGTGCCAGCAGTTTACAGGGTTCACCCCTCCACTTT. Its protein is CASSLQGSPLHF.

This clone was observed once. The CDR3 nucleotides are TGCGCCAGCAGTGAGTCAGGGAGCGAGTGGAACATTCAGTACTTC. Protein product: CASSESGSEWNIQYF. The rearrangement links TRBV10-1 to TRBJ2-4, with D perhaps matching TRBD2 (5 bases). This CDR3 comprises 15 residues. Trimming shortened V by 0 bases and J by 7 bases, and 13 bases separated the two germline ends. Germline loops: CDR1 WNHNN, CDR2 SYGVQD (reference sequence).

The chain employs TRBV5-1 and TRBJ2-3; 7 bases match TRBD1. Germline V CDR1 and CDR2: SGHRS, YFSETQ. CDR3 length equals 15 residues. Trimming removed 2 bases from V and 0 bases from J; junction bases left unmatched: 3. The chain's CDR3 is CASSFGTASTDTQYF. The DNA of the CDR3 is TGCGCCAGCAGCTTTGGGACAGCCAGCACAGATACGCAGTATTTT.

J is TRBJ2-7 and V is TRBV5-6, with D unresolved. Germline CDR1 and CDR2: SGHDT and YYEEEE. This CDR3 region has 14 residues. Trimming cost V 0 bases and J 3 bases, with 10 bases left between them. DNA of the CDR3: TGTGCCAGCAGCTTGGTACAGAATGACTACGAGCAGTACTTC. Residues: CASSLVQNDYEQYF.